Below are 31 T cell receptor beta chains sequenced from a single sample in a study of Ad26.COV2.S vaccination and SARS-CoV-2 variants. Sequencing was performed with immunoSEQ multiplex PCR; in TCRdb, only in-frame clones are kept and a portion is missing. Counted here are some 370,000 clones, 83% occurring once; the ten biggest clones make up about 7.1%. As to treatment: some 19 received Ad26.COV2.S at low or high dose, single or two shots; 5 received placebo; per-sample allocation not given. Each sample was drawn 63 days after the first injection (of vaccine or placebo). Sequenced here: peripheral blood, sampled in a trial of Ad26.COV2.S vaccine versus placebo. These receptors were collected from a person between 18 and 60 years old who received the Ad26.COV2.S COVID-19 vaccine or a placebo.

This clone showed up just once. The CDR3 nucleotides are TGTGCCAGCAGCCCGGGGTGGGGGGTGGCGGACAATGAGCAGTTCTTC. This translates into CASSPGWGVADNEQFF. This sequence joins TRBV5-4 and TRBJ2-1; D may be TRBD2 (6 bases). Trimming stripped 4 bases from V and 5 bases from J, with 19 bases between. Germline assignment: CDR1 SGHNT and CDR2 YYREEE (reference sequence). The CDR3 extends over 16 amino acids.

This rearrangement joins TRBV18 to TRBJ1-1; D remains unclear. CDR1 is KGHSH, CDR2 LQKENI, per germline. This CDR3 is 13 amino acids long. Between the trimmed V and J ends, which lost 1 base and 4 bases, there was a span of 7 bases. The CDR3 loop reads CASSPRAVTEAFF. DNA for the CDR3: TGTGCCAGCTCACCACGGGCAGTCACTGAAGCTTTCTTT. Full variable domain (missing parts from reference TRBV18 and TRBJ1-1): NAGVMQNPRHLVRRRGQEARLRCSPMKGHSHVYWYRQLPEEGLKFMVYLQKENIIDESGMPKERFSAEFPKEGPSILRIQQVVRGDSAAYFCASSPRAVTEAFFGQGTRLTVV.

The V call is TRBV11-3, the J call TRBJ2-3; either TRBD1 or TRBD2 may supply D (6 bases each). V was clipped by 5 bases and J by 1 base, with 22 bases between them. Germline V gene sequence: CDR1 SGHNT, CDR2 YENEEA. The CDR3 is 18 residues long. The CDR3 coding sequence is TGTGCCAGCAGCCCGGGGGCCATGGGAGAGATGGGCACAGATACGCAGTATTTT. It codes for CASSPGAMGEMGTDTQYF.

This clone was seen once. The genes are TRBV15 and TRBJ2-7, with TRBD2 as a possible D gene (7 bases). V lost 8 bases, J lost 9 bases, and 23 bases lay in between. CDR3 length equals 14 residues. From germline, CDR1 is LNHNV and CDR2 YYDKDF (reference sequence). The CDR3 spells CATAAEGEGLPQYF. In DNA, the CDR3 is TGTGCCACCGCAGCGGAGGGGGAGGGCCTTCCGCAGTACTTC.

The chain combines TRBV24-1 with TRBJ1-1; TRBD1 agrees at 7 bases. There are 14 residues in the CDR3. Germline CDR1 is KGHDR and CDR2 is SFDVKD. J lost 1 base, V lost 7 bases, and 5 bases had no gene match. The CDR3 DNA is TGTGCCACCAGCCCAGGGGGGCAGAACACTGAAGCTTTCTTT. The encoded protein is CATSPGGQNTEAFF.

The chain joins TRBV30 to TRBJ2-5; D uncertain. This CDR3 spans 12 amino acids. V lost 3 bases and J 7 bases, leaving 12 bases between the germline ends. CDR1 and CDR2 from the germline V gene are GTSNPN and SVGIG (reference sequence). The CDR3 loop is CAWRIGLGTQYF. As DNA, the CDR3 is TGTGCCTGGAGAATAGGGTTGGGGACCCAGTACTTC. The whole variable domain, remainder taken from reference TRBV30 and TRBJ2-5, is SQTIHQWPATLVQPVGSPLSLECTVEGTSNPNLYWYRQAAGRGLQLLFYSVGIGQISSEVPQNLSASRPQDRQFILSSKKLLLSDSGFYLCAWRIGLGTQYFGPGTRLLVL.

CDR3 DNA sequence: TGCAGCGTTGAAGTTGGCTACACCTTC. It specifies CSVEVGYTF. The chain has TRBV29-1 and TRBJ1-2; D is unresolved. V lost 1 base and J 7 bases, leaving 1 base between the germline ends. This CDR3 region has 9 residues. Germline CDR1 is SQVTM and CDR2 is ANQGSEA. The complete variable domain, with remaining parts taken from reference TRBV29-1 and TRBJ1-2, reads SAVISQKPSRDICQRGTSLTIQCQVDSQVTMMFWYRQQPGQSLTLIATANQGSEATYESGFVIDKFPISRPNLTFSTLTVSNMSPEDSSIYLCSVEVGYTFGSGTRLTVV.

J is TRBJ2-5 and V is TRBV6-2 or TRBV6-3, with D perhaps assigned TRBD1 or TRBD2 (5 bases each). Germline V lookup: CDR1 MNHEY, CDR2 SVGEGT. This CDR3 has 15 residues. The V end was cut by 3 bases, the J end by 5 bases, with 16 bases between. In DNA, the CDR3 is TGTGCCAGCAGTTATAGGCCAAGAGGGGCGGAGACCCAGTACTTC. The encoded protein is CASSYRPRGAETQYF.

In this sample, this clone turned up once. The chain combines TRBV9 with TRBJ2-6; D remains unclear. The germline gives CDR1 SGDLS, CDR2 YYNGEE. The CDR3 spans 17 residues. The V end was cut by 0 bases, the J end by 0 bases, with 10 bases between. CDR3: CASSVGRASSGANVLTF. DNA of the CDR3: TGTGCCAGCAGCGTAGGGAGAGCATCCTCTGGGGCCAACGTCCTGACTTTC.

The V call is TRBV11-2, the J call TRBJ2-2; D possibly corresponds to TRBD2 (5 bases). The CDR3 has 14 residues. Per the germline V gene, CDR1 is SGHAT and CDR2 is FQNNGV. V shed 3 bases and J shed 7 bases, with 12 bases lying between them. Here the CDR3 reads CASSFSSAGGELFF. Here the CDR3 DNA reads TGTGCCAGCAGCTTCAGCAGTGCGGGCGGGGAGCTGTTTTTT.

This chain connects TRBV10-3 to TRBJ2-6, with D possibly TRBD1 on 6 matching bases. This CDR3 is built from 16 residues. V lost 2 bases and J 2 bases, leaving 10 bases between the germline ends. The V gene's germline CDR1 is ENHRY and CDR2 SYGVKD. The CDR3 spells CAISEPQGPGANVLTF. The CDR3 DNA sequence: TGTGCCATCAGTGAGCCGCAGGGGCCTGGGGCCAACGTCCTGACTTTC.

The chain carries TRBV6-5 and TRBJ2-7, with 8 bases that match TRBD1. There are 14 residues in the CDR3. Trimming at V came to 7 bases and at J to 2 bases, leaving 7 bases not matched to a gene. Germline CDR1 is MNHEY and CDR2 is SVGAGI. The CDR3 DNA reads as TGTGCCAGCAAACCGACAGGGGCGGCCTACGAGCAGTACTTC. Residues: CASKPTGAAYEQYF.

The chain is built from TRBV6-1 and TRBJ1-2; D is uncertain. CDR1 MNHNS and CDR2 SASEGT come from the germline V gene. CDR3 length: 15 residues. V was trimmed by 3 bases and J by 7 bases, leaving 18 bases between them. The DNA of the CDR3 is TGTGCCAGCAGTGATTCCGGAACCCCAGCCTCTGGCTACACCTTC. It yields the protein CASSDSGTPASGYTF.

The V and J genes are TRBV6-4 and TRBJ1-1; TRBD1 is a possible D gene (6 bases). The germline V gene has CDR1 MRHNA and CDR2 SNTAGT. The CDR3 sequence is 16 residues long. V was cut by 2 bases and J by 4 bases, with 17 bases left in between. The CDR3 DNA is TGTGCCAGCAGTGACCTACCCGCAGGGGTATGCACTGAAGCTTTCTTT. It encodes CASSDLPAGVCTEAFF.

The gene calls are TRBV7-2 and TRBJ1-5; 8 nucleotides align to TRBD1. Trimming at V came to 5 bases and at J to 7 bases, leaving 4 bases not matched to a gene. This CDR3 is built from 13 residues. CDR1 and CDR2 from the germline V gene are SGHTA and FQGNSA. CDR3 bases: TGTGCCAGCAGCCGAGGACAGGGCCAGCCCCAGCATTTT. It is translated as CASSRGQGQPQHF.

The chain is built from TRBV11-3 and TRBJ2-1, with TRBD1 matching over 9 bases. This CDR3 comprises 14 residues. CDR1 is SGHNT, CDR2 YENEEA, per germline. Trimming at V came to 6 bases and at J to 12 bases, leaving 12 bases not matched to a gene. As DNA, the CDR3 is TGTGCCAGCAGTTCGCCCGGGACAGGGATCGGGCAGTTCTTC. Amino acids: CASSSPGTGIGQFF.

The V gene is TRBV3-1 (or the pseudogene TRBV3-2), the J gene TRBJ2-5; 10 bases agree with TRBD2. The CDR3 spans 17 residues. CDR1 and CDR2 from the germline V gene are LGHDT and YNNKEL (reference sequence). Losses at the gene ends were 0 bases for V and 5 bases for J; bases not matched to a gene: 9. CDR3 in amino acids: CASSQDNSLAGEETQYF. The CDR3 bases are TGTGCCAGCAGCCAAGATAACTCCCTAGCGGGAGAGGAGACCCAGTACTTC.

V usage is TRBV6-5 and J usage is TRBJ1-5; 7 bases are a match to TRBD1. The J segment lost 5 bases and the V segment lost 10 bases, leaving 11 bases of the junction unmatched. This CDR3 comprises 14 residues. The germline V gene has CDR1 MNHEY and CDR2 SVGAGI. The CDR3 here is CATKPGQSYQPQHF. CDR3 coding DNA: TGTGCCACAAAGCCGGGACAGAGTTATCAGCCCCAGCATTTT.

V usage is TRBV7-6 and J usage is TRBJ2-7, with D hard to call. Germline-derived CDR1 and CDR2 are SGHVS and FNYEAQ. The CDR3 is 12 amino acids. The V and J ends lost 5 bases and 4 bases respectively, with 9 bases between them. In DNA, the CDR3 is TGTGCCAGCAGCATCCGTCGGTACGAGCAGTACTTC. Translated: CASSIRRYEQYF.

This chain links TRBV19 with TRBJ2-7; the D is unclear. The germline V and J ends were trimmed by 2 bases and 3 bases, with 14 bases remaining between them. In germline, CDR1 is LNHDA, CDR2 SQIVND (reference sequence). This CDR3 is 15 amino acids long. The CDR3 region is CASSIRHSGVYEQYF. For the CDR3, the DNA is TGTGCCAGTAGTATAAGGCACTCCGGAGTCTACGAGCAGTACTTC.

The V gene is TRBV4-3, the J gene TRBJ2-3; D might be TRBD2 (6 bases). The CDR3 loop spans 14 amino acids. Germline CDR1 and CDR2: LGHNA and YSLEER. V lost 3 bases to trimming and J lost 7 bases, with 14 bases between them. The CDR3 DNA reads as TGCGCCAGCAGCCAGGCCTCGGGCGGGAATACGCAGTATTTT. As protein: CASSQASGGNTQYF.

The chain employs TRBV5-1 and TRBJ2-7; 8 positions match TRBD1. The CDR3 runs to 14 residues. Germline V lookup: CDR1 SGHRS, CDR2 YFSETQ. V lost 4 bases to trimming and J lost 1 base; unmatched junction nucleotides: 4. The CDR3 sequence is CASSPGQESYEQYF. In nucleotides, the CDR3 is TGCGCCAGCAGCCCGGGACAGGAATCCTACGAGCAGTACTTC.

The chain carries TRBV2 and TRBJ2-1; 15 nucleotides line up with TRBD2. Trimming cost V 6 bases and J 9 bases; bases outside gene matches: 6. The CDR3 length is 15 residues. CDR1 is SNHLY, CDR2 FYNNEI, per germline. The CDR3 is CASSGTSGGPGEQFF. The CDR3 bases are TGTGCCAGCAGCGGGACTAGCGGGGGGCCGGGTGAGCAGTTCTTC.

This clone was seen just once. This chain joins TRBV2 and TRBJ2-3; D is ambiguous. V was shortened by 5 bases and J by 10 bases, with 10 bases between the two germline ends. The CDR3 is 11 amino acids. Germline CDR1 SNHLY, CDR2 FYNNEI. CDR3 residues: CASSSPVPQYF. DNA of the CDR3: TGTGCCAGCAGTTCTCCAGTACCGCAGTATTTT.

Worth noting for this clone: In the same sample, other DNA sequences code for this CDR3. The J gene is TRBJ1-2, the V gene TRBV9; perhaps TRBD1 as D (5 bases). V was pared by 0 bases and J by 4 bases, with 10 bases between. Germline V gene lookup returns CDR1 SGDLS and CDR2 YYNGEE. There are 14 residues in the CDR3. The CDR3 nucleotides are TGTGCCAGCAGCGTAGACCGGGGACTCTATGGCTACACCTTC. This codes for CASSVDRGLYGYTF.

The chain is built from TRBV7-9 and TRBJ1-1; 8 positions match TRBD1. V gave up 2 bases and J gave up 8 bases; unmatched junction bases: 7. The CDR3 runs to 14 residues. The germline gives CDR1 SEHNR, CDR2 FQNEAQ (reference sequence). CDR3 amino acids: CASSLLPDRGEAFF. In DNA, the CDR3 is TGTGCCAGCAGCTTACTGCCCGACAGGGGAGAAGCTTTCTTT.

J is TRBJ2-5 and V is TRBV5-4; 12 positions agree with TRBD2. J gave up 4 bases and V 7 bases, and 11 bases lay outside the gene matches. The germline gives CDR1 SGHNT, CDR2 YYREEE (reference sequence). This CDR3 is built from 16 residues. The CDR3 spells CASGARTSGVGETQYF. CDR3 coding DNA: TGTGCCAGCGGGGCTCGGACTAGCGGGGTCGGAGAGACCCAGTACTTC.

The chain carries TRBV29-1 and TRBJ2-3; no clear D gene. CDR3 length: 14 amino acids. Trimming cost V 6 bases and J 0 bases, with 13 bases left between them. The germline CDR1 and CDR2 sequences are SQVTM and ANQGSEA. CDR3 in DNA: TGCAGCGTCCAAAGGACCTATAGCACAGATACGCAGTATTTT. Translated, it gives CSVQRTYSTDTQYF.

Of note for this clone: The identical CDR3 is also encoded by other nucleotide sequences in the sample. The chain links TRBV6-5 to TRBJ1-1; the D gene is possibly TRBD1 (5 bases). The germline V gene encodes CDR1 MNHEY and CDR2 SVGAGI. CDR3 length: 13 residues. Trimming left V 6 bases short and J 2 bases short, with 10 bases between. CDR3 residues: CASSLTENTEAFF. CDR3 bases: TGTGCCAGCAGCCTGACAGAAAACACTGAAGCTTTCTTT.

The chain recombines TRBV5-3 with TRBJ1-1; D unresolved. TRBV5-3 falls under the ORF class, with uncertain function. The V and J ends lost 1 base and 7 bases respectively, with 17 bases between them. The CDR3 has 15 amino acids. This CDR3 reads CARSLRMASPGEAFF. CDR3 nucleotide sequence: TGTGCCAGAAGCTTGAGGATGGCATCCCCAGGTGAAGCTTTCTTT.

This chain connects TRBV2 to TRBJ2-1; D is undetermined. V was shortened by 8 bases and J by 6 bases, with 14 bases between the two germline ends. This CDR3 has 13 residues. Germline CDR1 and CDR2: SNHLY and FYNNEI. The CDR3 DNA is TGTGCCAGCCTGTGGTCTGGGCCCAATGAGCAGTTCTTC. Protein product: CASLWSGPNEQFF.